One T cell receptor (beta chain) is described in this entry. Its antigen is unknown. The ends were cut back, 3 bases at V and 5 bases at J, with 11 bases in the middle. The CDR3 length is 14 residues. TCRdb itself ran the reads through MiXCR, one entry per CDR3 protein. Here the sample spans a few hundred thousand distinct CDR3 sequences, just under 40% being singletons. The data were obtained in a study of T cell repertoires in cytomegalovirus infection. Study context: In the study, CMV epitopes included recently identified HLA-C-restricted and well-studied HLA-B-restricted ones.

This chain uses TRBV12-3 or TRBV12-4 with TRBJ2-1, with D perhaps TRBD1 (5 bases). The sequence derives from a human donor in good health (CMV status not recorded). Some clones in this sample may be carry-over from other donors' samples. The sequencing used cultured PBMCs, collected from culture after CMV antigen stimulation. The CDR3 coding sequence is TGTGCCAGCAGTTTTAGGGGCCACGACAATGAGCAGTTCTTC. Protein product: CASSFRGHDNEQFF.